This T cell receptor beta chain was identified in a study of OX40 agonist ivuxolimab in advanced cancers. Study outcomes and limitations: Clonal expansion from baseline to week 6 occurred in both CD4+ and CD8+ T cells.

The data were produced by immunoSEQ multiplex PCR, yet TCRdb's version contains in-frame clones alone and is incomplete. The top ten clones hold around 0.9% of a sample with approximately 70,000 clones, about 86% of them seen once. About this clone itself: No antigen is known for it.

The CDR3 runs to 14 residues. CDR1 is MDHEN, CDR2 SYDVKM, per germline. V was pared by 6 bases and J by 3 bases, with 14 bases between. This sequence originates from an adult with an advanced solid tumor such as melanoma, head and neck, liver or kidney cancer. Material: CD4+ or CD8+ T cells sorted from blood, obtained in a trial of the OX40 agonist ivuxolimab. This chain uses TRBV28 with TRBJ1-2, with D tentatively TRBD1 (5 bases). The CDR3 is CASRLDRGHYGYTF. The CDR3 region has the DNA TGTGCCAGCAGGCTAGACAGAGGGCACTATGGCTACACCTTC.